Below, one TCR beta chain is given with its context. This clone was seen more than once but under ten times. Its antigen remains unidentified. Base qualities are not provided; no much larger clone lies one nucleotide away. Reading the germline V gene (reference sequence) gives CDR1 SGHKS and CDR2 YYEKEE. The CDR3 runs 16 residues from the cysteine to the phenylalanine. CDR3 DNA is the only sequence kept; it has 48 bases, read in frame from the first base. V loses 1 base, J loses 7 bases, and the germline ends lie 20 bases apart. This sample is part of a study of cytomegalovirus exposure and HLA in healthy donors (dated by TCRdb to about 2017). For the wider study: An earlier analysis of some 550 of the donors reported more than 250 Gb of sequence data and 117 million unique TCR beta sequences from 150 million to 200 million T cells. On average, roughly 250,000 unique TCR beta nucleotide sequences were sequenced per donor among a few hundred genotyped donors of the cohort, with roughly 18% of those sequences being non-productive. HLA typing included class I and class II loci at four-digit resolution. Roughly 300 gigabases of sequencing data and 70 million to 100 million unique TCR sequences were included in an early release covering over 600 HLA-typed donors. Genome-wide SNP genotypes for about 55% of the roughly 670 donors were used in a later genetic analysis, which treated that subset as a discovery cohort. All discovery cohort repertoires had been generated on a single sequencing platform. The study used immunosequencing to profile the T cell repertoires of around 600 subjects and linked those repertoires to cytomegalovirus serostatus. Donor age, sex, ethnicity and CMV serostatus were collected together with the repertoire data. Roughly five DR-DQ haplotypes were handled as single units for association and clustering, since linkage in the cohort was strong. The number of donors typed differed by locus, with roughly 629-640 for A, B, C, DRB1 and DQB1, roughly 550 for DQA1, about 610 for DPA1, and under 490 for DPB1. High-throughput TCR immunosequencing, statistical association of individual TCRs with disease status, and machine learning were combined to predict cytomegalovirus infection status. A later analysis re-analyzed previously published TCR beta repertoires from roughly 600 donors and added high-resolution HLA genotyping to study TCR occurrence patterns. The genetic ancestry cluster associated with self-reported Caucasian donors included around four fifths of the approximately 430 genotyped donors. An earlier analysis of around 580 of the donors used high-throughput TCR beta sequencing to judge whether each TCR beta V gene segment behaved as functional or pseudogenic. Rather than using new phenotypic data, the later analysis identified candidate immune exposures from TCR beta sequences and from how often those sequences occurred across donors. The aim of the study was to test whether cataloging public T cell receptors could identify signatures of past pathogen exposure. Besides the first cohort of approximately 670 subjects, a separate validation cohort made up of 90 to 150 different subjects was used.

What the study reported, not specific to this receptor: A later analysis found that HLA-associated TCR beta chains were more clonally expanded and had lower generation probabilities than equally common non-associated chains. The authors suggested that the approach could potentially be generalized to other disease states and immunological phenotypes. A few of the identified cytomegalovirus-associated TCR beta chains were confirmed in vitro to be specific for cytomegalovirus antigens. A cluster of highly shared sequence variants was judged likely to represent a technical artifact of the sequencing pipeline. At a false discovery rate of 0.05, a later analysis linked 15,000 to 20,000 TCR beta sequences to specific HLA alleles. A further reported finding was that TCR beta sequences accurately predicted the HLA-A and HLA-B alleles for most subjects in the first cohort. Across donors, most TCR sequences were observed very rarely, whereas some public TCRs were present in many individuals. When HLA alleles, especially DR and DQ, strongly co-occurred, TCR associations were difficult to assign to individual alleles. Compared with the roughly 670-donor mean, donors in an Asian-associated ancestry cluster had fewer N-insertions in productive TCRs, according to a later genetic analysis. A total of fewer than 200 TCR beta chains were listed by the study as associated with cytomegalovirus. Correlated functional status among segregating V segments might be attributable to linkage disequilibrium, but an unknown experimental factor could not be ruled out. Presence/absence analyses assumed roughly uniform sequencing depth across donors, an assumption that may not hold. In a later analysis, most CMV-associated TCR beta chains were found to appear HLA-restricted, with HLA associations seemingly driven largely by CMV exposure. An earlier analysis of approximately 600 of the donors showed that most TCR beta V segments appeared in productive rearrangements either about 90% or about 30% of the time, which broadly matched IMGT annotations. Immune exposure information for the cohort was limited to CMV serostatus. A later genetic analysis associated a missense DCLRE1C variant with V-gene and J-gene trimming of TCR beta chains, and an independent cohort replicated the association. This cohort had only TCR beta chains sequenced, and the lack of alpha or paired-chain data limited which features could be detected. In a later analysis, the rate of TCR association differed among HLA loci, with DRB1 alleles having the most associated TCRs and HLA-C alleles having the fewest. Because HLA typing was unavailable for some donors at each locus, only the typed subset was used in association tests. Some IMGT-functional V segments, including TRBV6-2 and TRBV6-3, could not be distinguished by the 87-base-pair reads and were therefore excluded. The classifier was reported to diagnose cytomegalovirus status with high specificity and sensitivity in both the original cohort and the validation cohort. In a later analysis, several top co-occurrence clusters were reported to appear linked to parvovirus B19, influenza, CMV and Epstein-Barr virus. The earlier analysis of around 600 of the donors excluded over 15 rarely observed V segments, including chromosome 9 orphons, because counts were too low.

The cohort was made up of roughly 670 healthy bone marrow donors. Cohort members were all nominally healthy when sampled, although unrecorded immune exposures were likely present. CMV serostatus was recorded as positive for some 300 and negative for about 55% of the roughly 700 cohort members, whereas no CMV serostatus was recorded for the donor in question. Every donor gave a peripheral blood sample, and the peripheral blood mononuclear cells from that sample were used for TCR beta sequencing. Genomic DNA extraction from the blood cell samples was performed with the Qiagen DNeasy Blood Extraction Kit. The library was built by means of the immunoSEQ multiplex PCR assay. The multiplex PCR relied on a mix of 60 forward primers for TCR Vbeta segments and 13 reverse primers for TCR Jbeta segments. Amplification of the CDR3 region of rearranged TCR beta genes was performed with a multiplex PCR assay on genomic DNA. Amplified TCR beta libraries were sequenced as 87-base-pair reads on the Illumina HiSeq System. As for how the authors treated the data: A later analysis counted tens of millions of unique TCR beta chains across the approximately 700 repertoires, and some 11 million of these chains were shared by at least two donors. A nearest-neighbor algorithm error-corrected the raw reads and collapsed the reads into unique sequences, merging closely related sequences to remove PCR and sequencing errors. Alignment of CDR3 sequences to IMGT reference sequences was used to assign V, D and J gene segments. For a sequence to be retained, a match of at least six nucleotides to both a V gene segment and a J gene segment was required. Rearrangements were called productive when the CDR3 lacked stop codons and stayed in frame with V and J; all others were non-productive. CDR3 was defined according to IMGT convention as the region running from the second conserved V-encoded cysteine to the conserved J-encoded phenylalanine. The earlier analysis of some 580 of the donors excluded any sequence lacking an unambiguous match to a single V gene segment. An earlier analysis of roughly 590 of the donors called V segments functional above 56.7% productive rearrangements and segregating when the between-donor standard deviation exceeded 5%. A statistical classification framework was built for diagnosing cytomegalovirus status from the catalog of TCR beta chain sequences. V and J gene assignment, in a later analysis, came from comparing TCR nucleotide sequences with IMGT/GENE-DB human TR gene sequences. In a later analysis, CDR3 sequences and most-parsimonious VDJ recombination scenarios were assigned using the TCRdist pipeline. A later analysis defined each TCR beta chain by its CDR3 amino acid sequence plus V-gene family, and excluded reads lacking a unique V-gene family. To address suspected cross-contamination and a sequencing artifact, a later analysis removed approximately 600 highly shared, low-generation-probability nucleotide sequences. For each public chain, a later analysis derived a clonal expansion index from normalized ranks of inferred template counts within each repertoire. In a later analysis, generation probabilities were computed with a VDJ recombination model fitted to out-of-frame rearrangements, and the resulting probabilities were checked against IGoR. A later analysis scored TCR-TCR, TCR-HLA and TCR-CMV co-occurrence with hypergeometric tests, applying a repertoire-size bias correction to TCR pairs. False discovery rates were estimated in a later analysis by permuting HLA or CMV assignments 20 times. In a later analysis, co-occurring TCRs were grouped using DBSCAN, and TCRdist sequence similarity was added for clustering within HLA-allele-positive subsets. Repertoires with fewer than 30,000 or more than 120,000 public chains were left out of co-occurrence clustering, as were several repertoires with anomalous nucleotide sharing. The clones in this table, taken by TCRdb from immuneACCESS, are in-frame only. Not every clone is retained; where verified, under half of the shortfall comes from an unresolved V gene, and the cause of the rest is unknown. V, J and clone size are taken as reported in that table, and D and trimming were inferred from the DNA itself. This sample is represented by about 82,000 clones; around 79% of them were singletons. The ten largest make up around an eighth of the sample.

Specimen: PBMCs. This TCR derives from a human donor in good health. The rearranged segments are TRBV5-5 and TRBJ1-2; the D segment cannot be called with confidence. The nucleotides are TGTGCCAGCAGCTTGAGGACTCTGGGGTTTGGAAGTGGCTACACCTTC. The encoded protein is CASSLRTLGFGSGYTF.